The next 25 T cell receptor beta chains were all read from a single sample in a study of control samples from healthy donors and cancer patients. Measured with immunoSEQ multiplex PCR; TCRdb has only the in-frame clones, and not every one. Found here are 35,000 to 50,000 clones, about 87% of them singletons; the top ten hold 9.5% to 13%. Input material: PBMCs. Receptor source: a woman aged 55-69 years with lung cancer.

The rearrangement uses TRBV5-5 and TRBJ1-5; D perhaps matches TRBD1 (5 bases). Germline V CDR1 and CDR2: SGHKS, YYEKEE (reference sequence). Trimming took off 0 bases at V and 4 bases at J, with 8 bases between the two ends. The CDR3 contains 14 residues. CDR3 residues: CASSLGGVNQPQHF. The CDR3, as DNA: TGTGCCAGCAGCTTGGGGGGGGTTAATCAGCCCCAGCATTTT.

The chain employs TRBV19 and TRBJ2-7; 13 nucleotides match TRBD2. The germline gives CDR1 LNHDA, CDR2 SQIVND (reference sequence). V shed 5 bases, J shed 5 bases, and the junction held 6 bases outside the gene matches. The length of the CDR3 is 15 residues. CDR3 sequence (DNA): TGTGCCAGTAGTTCCCGGACTAGCGGGAGTCACGAGCAGTACTTC. Protein product: CASSSRTSGSHEQYF.

The CDR3 nucleotides read TGTGCCAACAAGAGGGGTGGGGGCACAGATACGCAGTATTTT. It yields the protein CANKRGGGTDTQYF. The chain joins TRBV2 to TRBJ2-3; D tentatively reads TRBD1 or TRBD2 (5 bases each). Germline CDR1 is SNHLY and CDR2 is FYNNEI. Trimming shortened V by 10 bases and J by 1 base, and 15 bases separated the two germline ends. The CDR3 covers 14 residues.

The chain combines TRBV3-1 (or the pseudogene TRBV3-2) with TRBJ2-2; possibly TRBD2 for D (6 bases). CDR1 and CDR2 from the germline V gene are LGHDT and YNNKEL (reference sequence). The CDR3 totals 16 residues. The V end was cut by 4 bases, the J end by 5 bases, with 17 bases between. The CDR3 bases are TGTGCCAGCAGCCGGGAACGGGGGAGAGGGACCGGGGAGCTGTTTTTT. As protein: CASSRERGRGTGELFF.

This chain connects TRBV6-5 to TRBJ1-6, with TRBD1 as a possible D gene (6 bases). Germline lookup yields CDR1 MNHEY and CDR2 SVGAGI. Between the trimmed V and J ends, which lost 6 bases and 13 bases, there was a span of 19 bases. The CDR3 totals 14 residues. CDR3 sequence reads: CASSRTGTPMPLHF. CDR3 coding DNA: TGTGCCAGCAGCCGGACCGGGACACCGATGCCCCTCCACTTT.

The gene calls are TRBV28 and TRBJ2-5; no firm D call. V was trimmed by 6 bases and J by 1 base, leaving 18 bases between them. Germline V lookup: CDR1 MDHEN, CDR2 SYDVKM. The CDR3 length is 16 residues. CDR3 coding DNA: TGTGCCAGCAGCGCGGAAAAGGACCCTACCCAAGAGACCCAGTACTTC. Its translation: CASSAEKDPTQETQYF.

V usage is TRBV9 and J usage is TRBJ1-3; D gene uncertain. Germline values: CDR1 SGDLS, CDR2 YYNGEE. Deletions cut 7 bases from V and 1 base from J, with 12 bases between. This CDR3 is 14 amino acids long. CDR3 amino acids: CASSPTGSGNTIYF. The DNA of the CDR3 is TGTGCCAGCTCCCCCACGGGGTCTGGAAACACCATATATTTT.

The V and J genes are TRBV11-2 and TRBJ2-3; TRBD2 matches at 10 bases. With V trimmed by 6 bases and J by 10 bases, 4 bases remained unmatched. CDR1 is SGHAT and CDR2 is FQNNGV in the germline V gene. This CDR3 region has 12 residues. The CDR3 region has the DNA TGTGCCAGCAGAGCACTAGCGGGATCGCAGTATTTT. It codes for CASRALAGSQYF. The whole variable domain, remainder taken from reference TRBV11-2 and TRBJ2-3, is EAGVAQSPRYKIIEKRQSVAFWCNPISGHATLYWYQQILGQGPKLLIQFQNNGVVDDSQLPKDRFSAERLKGVDSTLKIQPAKLEDSAVYLCASRALAGSQYFGPGTRLTVL.

A single count supports this clone. V is TRBV11-3 and J is TRBJ1-2; perhaps TRBD1 as D (6 bases). The CDR3 runs 14 residues. The V gene's germline CDR1 is SGHNT and CDR2 YENEEA. Trimming took 2 bases from V and 8 from J, leaving 15 bases between them. The CDR3 DNA follows: TGTGCCAGCAGCTTAAGTGGGGACAACCCAGGCTACACCTTC. It specifies CASSLSGDNPGYTF.

This sequence joins TRBV13 and TRBJ2-2; weak D call: TRBD2 (5 bases). Deletions cut 5 bases from V and 4 bases from J, with 8 bases between. Germline V gives CDR1 PRHDT, CDR2 FYEKMQ (reference sequence). The CDR3 runs 13 residues. The DNA of the CDR3 is TGTGCCAGCAGCCCCAGCGGCACCGGGGAGCTGTTTTTT. It yields the protein CASSPSGTGELFF. The complete variable domain, with remaining parts taken from reference TRBV13 and TRBJ2-2, reads AAGVIQSPRHLIKEKRETATLKCYPIPRHDTVYWYQQGPGQDPQFLISFYEKMQSDKGSIPDRFSAQQFSDYHSELNMSSLELGDSALYFCASSPSGTGELFFGEGSRLTVL.

Details on this clone: Sequence at one end of the junction differs from germline and may be a read error. The V gene is TRBV6-5, the J gene TRBJ1-1, with a weak D call TRBD1 (6 bases). In germline, CDR1 is MNHEY, CDR2 SVGAGI. The CDR3 is made up of 14 amino acids. CDR3 sequence reads: CASSNSRGHTEAFF. The CDR3 DNA is TGTGCCAGCAGTAACTCCAGGGGACACACTGAAGCTTTCTTT.

CDR3 nucleotides: TGTGCCAGCAGTTACTCGAAGAGGGGAGCCTCCTACGAGCAGTACTTC. It encodes CASSYSKRGASYEQYF. This sequence joins TRBV6-6 and TRBJ2-7, with D tentatively TRBD1 or TRBD2 (5 bases each). The germline gives CDR1 MNHNY, CDR2 SVGAGI (reference sequence). The CDR3 contains 16 residues. The V gene lost 0 bases and the J gene lost 0 bases, with 12 bases spanning the gap.

The gene calls are TRBV6-5 and TRBJ2-5, with 7 bases identical to TRBD1. The CDR3 contains 15 residues. CDR1 MNHEY and CDR2 SVGAGI come from the germline V gene. V trimming: 6 bases; J trimming: 2 bases; junction bases outside the gene matches: 9. The CDR3 nucleotides read TGTGCCAGCAGGCCCACAGGGGTTGGTCAAGAGACCCAGTACTTC. It codes for CASRPTGVGQETQYF.

The CDR3 bases are TGTGCCAGCATTTCAGACACAACTAGCACAGATACGCAGTATTTT. Amino acid sequence: CASISDTTSTDTQYF. This chain joins TRBV28 and TRBJ2-3; D is ambiguous. From germline, CDR1 is MDHEN and CDR2 SYDVKM. The ends were cut back, 7 bases at V and 0 bases at J, with 14 bases in the middle. The CDR3 is 15 residues long. The full variable domain, rest sourced from reference TRBV28 and TRBJ2-3, is DVKVTQSSRYLVKRTGEKVFLECVQDMDHENMFWYRQDPGLGLRLIYFSYDVKMKEKGDIPEGYSVSREKKERFSLILESASTNQTSMYLCASISDTTSTDTQYFGPGTRLTVL.

The V gene is TRBV29-1, the J gene TRBJ2-5; the D gene is possibly TRBD2 (5 bases). V gave up 6 bases and J gave up 6 bases, with 17 bases separating them. The CDR3 runs 13 residues. Germline V gene data show CDR1 as SQVTM and CDR2 as ANQGSEA. The CDR3 nucleotides are TGCAGCGTCCGAACCGGACTCACGCAGACCCAGTACTTC. Encoded protein: CSVRTGLTQTQYF.

J is TRBJ2-7 and V is TRBV19; D not resolved. The ends were cut back, 3 bases at V and 3 bases at J, with 12 bases in the middle. The CDR3 sequence is 14 residues long. Germline V gene data show CDR1 as LNHDA and CDR2 as SQIVND (reference sequence). The CDR3 here is CASSIKGGIYEQYF. DNA of the CDR3: TGTGCCAGTAGTATCAAAGGCGGTATCTACGAGCAGTACTTC.

The chain recombines TRBV6-5 with TRBJ2-6; TRBD1 is a possible D gene (6 bases). With 7 bases removed from V and 1 base from J, the gap between germline ends came to 8 bases. Germline V gives CDR1 MNHEY, CDR2 SVGAGI. CDR3 size: 14 residues. The DNA of the CDR3 is TGTGCCAGCACTCAGGGGTCTGGGGCCAACGTCCTGACTTTC. The encoded protein is CASTQGSGANVLTF.

The gene calls are TRBV5-1 and TRBJ2-3, with 16 nucleotides matching TRBD2. Germline assignment: CDR1 SGHRS and CDR2 YFSETQ. The CDR3 spans 18 residues. The ends lost 4 bases at V and 7 bases at J; junction bases unmatched: 12. CDR3 protein: CASSPGTGLAGGKNTQYF. CDR3 in DNA: TGCGCCAGCAGCCCGGGCACGGGACTAGCGGGAGGGAAAAATACGCAGTATTTT.

V and J are TRBV11-2 and TRBJ2-7; maybe TRBD1 (5 bases). Trimming stripped 1 base from V and 1 base from J, with 17 bases between. CDR1 and CDR2 (germline): SGHAT, FQNNGV. The CDR3 is 17 amino acids. This chain's CDR3 is CASSLVGLRVGSYEQYF. In DNA form, the CDR3 reads TGTGCCAGCAGCTTAGTTGGCCTCAGGGTAGGGTCCTACGAGCAGTACTTC.

This chain links TRBV9 with TRBJ2-3; TRBD1 matches at 10 bases. V gave up 3 bases and J gave up 1 base; unmatched junction bases: 5. This CDR3 comprises 16 residues. The germline V gene encodes CDR1 SGDLS and CDR2 YYNGEE. This CDR3 reads CASSESGTGGTDTQYF. Written as DNA, the CDR3 is TGTGCCAGCAGCGAATCTGGGACAGGGGGCACAGATACGCAGTATTTT.

The chain links TRBV6-5 to TRBJ2-1, with a tentative D call TRBD2 (6 bases). Trimming removed 2 bases from V and 9 bases from J, with 8 bases in between. Germline CDR1 is MNHEY and CDR2 is SVGAGI. The CDR3 is 12 residues long. The CDR3 nucleotides read TGTGCCAGCAGTTACGAGGAGGGTGAGCAGTTCTTC. This gives the protein CASSYEEGEQFF.

The CDR3: CASRTAMNTGELFF. The CDR3 DNA reads as TGTGCCAGCAGGACCGCGATGAACACCGGGGAGCTGTTTTTT. The gene calls are TRBV25-1 and TRBJ2-2; D unclear. Germline V gene lookup returns CDR1 MGHDK and CDR2 SYGVNS. V was pared by 6 bases and J by 1 base, with 9 bases between. The CDR3 length is 14 residues. Using reference TRBV25-1 and TRBJ2-2 for the parts outside the CDR3, the full variable domain is EADIYQTPRYLVIGTGKKITLECSQTMGHDKMYWYQQDPGMELHLIHYSYGVNSTEKGDLSSESTVSRIRTEHFPLTLESARPSHTSQYLCASRTAMNTGELFFGEGSRLTVL.

The CDR3 protein is CASSIISFSNQPQHF. The CDR3, as DNA: TGTGCCAGTAGTATAATAAGTTTTAGCAATCAGCCCCAGCATTTT. The chain employs TRBV19 and TRBJ1-5, with unresolved D. Trimming pared 2 bases from V and 0 bases from J, leaving 8 bases between. CDR3 size: 15 residues. CDR1 is LNHDA, CDR2 SQIVND, per germline (reference sequence).

This rearrangement joins TRBV7-2 to TRBJ1-5; 8 bases are a match to TRBD1. This CDR3 comprises 17 residues. The trim removed 3 bases at V and 3 bases at J, leaving 10 bases unmatched. Germline V lookup: CDR1 SGHTA, CDR2 FQGNSA. CDR3 loop: CASSFGTGQGDNQPQHF. The CDR3, as DNA: TGTGCCAGCAGCTTTGGGACAGGACAGGGCGACAATCAGCCCCAGCATTTT.

V and J are TRBV28 and TRBJ2-7; D is ambiguous. The germline gives CDR1 MDHEN, CDR2 SYDVKM. Trimming stripped 8 bases from V and 2 bases from J, with 19 bases between. The CDR3 spans 15 residues. The CDR3 loop is CASQKAGSIPYEQYF. The CDR3 DNA follows: TGTGCCAGCCAGAAGGCCGGTTCCATACCCTACGAGCAGTACTTC.